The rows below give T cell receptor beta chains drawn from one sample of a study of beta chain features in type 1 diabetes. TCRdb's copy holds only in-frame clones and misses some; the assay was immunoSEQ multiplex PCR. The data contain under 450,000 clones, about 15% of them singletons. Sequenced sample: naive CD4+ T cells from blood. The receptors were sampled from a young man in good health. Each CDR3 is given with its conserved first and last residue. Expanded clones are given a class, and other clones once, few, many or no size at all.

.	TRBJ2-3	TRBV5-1	CASSQSGGDNADTQYF
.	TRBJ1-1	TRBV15	CATSTRTSLNTEAFF
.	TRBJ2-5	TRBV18	CASSSGLQETQYF
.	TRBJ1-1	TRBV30	CAWSVRKISEAFF
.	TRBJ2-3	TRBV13	CASSSTHRLAGGATDTQYF
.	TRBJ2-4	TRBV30	CAWRGGYIQYF
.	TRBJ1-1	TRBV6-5	CASSYGILGHGTEAFF
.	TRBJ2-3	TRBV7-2	CASSLDGFGQINTDTQYF
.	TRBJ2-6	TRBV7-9	CASSTNWGTGANVLTF
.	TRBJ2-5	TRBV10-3	CATSGSQETQYF
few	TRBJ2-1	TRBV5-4	CASSQPAVQYNEQFF
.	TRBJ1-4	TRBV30	CAWSMTGGIEKLFF
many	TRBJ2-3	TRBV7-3	CASSATGKTQYF
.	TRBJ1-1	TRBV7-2	CASSLVRDTEAFF
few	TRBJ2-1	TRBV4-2	CASSQAGGSYNEQFF
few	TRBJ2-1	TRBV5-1	CASSYRLAGRNNEQFF
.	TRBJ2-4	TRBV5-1	CASSLSRGTAKNIQYF
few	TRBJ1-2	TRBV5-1	CASSPQGAFGGYTF
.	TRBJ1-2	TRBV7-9	CASSLPLIAPGPNDGYTF
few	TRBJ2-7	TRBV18	CASSRLGDEQYF
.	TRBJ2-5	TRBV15	CATSREGTGFRRETQYF
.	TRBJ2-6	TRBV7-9	CASTPFPRVRGANVLTF
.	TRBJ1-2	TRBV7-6	CASSLETGYGYTF
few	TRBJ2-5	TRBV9	CASSGRLGVKTQYF
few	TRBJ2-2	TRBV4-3	CASSQVQGSDPTGELFF
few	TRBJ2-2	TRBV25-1	CASTGGTGELFF
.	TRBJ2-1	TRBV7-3	CASSLFGDSYNEQFF
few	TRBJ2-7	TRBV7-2	CASSYLYEQYF
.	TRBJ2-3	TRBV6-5	CASRRGDTQYF
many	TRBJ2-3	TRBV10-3	CAISEALFTDTQYF
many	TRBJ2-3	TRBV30	CAWEKSGRGTDTQYF
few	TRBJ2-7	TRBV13	CASSSTGPPYEQYF
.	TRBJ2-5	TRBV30	CAWSVRFLGSGETQYF
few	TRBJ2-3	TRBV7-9	CASSLLLAGAADTQYF
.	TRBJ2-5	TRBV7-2	CASSLGRGPQETQYF
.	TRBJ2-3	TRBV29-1	CSVEVAGATDTQYF
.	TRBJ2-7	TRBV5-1	CASSPYRTSGQNSYEQYF
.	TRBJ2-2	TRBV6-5	CASSSTSANTGELFF
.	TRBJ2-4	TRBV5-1	CASSPLPGQSGIQYF
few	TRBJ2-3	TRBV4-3	CASSQGTSGGFNTQYF
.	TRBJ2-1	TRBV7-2	CASSSSGGAYNEQFF
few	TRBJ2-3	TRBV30	CAWSIAGGNTQYF
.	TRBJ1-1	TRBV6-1	CASSEKLNTEAFF
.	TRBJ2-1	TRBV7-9	CASRKDSFDEQFF
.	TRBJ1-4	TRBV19	CASSPREKLFF
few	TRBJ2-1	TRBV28	CASSSIDTAPKQFF
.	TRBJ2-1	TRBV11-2	CASSLGLAHQEFF
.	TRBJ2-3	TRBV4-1	CASSPFRTGVTDTQYF